The T cell receptor beta chain described here comes from a study of blood T cell repertoires in COVID-19. Study summary: Sites in the United States, Italy and Spain provided acute and convalescent COVID-19 samples.

Germline loops: CDR1 MNHEY, CDR2 SVGAGI. The CDR3 has 13 residues. The V segment lost 6 bases and the J segment 6 bases; nucleotides outside the gene matches: 5. Data came from immunoSEQ multiplex PCR; TCRdb stores just in-frame clones and leaves some out. The sample carries about 190,000 clones, 70% to 90% recorded once. The receptor was derived from a woman in her thirties or forties who had recovered from COVID-19. Specimen: peripheral blood. V usage is TRBV6-5 and J usage is TRBJ2-7, with 10 bases that match TRBD2. The CDR3 spells CASSLAGAIEQYF. In nucleotides, the CDR3 is TGTGCCAGCAGCCTAGCGGGAGCTATCGAGCAGTACTTC.